This paragraph covers one T cell receptor beta chain sequence. Its antigen remains unknown. The data derive from a study of cytomegalovirus exposure and HLA in healthy donors. Regarding donors, all were healthy bone marrow donors. Donors had nominal health at sampling but likely had unrecorded immune exposures. From germline, CDR1 is MNHNS and CDR2 SASEGT. The CDR3 has 14 amino acids. Trimming took off 3 bases at V and 1 base at J, with 9 bases between the two ends. Study conclusions and caveats: Upon later analysis, HLA-associated TCR beta chains proved more clonally expanded than other, equally common chains.

The PCR contained 60 Vbeta and 13 Jbeta primers. Sequencing used immunoSEQ multiplex PCR; TCRdb keeps in-frame clones, though not all of them. The sample has 90,000 to 95,000 clones, just under 80% seen once. The sequence was collected from a male donor in good health and CMV-seropositive. What was sequenced was PBMCs. The V gene is TRBV6-1, the J gene TRBJ1-1; D ambiguous. The CDR3 DNA follows: TGTGCCAGCAGTGACTTGGGAGGGAACACTGAAGCTTTCTTT. Protein sequence: CASSDLGGNTEAFF.